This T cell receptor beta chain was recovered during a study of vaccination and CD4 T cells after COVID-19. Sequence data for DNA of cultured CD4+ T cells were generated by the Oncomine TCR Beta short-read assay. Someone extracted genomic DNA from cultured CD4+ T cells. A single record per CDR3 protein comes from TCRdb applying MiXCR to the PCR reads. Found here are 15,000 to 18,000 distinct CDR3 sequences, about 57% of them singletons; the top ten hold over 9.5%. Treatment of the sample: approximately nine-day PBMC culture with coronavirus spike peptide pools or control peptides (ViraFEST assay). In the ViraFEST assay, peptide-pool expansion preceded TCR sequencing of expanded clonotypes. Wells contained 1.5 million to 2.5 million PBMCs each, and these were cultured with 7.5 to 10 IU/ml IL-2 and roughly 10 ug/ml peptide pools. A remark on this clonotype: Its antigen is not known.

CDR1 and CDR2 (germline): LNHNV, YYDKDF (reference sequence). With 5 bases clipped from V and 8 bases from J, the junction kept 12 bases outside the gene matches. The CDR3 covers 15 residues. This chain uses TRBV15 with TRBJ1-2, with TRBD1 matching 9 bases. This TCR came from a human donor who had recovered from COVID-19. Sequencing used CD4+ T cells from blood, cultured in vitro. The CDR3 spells CATSAITTGGVGYTF. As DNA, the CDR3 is TGTGCCACCAGCGCGATCACTACAGGGGGCGTCGGCTACACCTTC.